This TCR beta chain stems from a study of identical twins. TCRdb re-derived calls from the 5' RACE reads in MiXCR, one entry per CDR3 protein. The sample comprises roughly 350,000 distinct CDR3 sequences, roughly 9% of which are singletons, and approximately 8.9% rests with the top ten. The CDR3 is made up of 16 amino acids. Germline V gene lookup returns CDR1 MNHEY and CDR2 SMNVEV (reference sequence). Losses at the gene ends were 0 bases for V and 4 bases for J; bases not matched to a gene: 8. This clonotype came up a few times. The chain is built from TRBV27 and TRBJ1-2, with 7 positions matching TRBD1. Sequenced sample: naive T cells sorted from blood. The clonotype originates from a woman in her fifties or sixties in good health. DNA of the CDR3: TGTGCCAGCAGTTTATCGGCCCCGGGACAGATCTATGGCTACACCTTC. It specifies CASSLSAPGQIYGYTF.